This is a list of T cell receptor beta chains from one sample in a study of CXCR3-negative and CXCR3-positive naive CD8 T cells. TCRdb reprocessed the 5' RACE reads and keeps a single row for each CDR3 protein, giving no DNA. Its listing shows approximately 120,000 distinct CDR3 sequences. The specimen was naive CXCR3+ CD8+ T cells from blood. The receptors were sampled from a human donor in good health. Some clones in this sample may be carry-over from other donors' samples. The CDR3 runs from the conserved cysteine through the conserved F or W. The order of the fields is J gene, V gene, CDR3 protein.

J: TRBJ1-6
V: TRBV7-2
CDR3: CASSLVSQGGSPLHF

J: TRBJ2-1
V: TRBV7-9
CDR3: CASSLLPGNEQFF

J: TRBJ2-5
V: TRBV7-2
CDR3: CASSLVGQAGEETQYF

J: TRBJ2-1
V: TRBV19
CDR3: CASSIDGTSGSDEQFF

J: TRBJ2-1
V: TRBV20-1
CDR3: CSARDYETALGFF

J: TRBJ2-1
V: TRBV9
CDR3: CASSVEFSPSYNEQFF

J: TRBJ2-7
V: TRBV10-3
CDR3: CAISESVAALGVDEQYF

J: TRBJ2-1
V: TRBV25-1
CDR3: CASSPDTNLYNEQFF

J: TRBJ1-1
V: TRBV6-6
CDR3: CASSYIPPTVLEAEAFF

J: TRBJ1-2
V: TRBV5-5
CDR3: CASSFGGNPYGYTF

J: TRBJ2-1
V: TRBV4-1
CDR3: CASSPPLGFHEQFF

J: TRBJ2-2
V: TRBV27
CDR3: CASSFGLARGELFF

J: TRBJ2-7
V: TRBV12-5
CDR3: CASGSPSYEQYF

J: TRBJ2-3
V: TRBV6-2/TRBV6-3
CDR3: CASTPLEGRADTQYF

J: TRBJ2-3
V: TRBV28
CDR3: CAGGDRGHDTQYF

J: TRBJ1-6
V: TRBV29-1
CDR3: CSARQGQNSPLHF

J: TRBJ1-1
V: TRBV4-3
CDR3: CASSRGQGANTEAFF

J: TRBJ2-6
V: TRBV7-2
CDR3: CARQGVGGANVLTF

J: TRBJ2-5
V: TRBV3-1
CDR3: CASSQGPSGDRETQYF

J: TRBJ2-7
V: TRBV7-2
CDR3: CASSPTLYPVAEQYF

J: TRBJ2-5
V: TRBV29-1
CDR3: CSVDGRGETQYF

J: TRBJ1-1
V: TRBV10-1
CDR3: CASSDRELGLTEAFF

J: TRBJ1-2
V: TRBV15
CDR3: CATSRDMGYTF

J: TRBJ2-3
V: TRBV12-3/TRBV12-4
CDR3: CASRDDFAGGTDTQYF

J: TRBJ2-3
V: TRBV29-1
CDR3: CSVTGEDTQYF

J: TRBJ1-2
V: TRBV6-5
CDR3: CASTLPPGRGNYGYTF

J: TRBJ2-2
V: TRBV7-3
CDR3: CASSLWTPSTLDSSGELFF

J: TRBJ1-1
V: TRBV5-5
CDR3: CASSFEMVGVRNTEAFF

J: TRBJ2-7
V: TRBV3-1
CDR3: CASSQDKGSAIEQYF